One and the same sample provided the 28 T cell receptor beta chains below, sequenced in a study of cytomegalovirus exposure and HLA in healthy donors. Primers included in the PCR were 60 Vbeta and 13 Jbeta primers. The table came from immunoSEQ multiplex PCR; TCRdb's copy has only in-frame clones and leaves some out. Among 90,000 to 120,000 clones, around 78% were seen once, and the ten largest hold 7.8%. Sequencing was carried out using PBMCs. These receptors were obtained from a man in his thirties or forties in good health and CMV-seronegative.

In this sample, this clone turned up once. The chain links TRBV7-6 to TRBJ2-7, with TRBD1 matching over 8 bases. CDR1 is SGHVS and CDR2 is FNYEAQ in the germline V gene. Trimming removed 5 bases from V and 4 bases from J; junction bases left unmatched: 7. This CDR3 contains 14 residues. In DNA, the CDR3 is TGTGCCAGCAGCCGCCCGGACAGGGCTTACGAGCAGTACTTC. Translating gives CASSRPDRAYEQYF.

A single count supports this clone. This sequence joins TRBV30 and TRBJ1-3; D is undetermined. This CDR3 has 15 amino acids. Germline CDR1 is GTSNPN and CDR2 is SVGIG (reference sequence). V lost 4 bases and J 0 bases, leaving 13 bases between the germline ends. The CDR3 sequence: CAWTTARGSGNTIYF. In DNA form, the CDR3 reads TGTGCCTGGACCACCGCCCGGGGCTCTGGAAACACCATATATTTT. The full variable domain, its missing parts supplied by reference TRBV30 and TRBJ1-3, is SQTIHQWPATLVQPVGSPLSLECTVEGTSNPNLYWYRQAAGRGLQLLFYSVGIGQISSEVPQNLSASRPQDRQFILSSKKLLLSDSGFYLCAWTTARGSGNTIYFGEGSWLTVV.

For this clone: Other DNA sequences within the sample encode an identical CDR3. V gene TRBV5-1 combines with J gene TRBJ1-1; weak D call: TRBD1 (6 bases). V lost 0 bases, J lost 14 bases, and 20 bases lay in between. Germline V lookup: CDR1 SGHRS, CDR2 YFSETQ. The CDR3 totals 14 residues. The chain's CDR3 is CASSLDRAGREAFF. In DNA, the CDR3 is TGCGCCAGCAGCTTGGACAGGGCTGGTAGAGAGGCCTTCTTT.

This chain joins TRBV5-1 and TRBJ2-1, with TRBD2 identical over 10 bases. Germline values: CDR1 SGHRS, CDR2 YFSETQ. Trimming took 7 bases from V and 3 from J; bases not matched to a gene: 7. The CDR3 runs to 15 residues. The CDR3 loop reads CASSETSGLYNEQFF. The CDR3, as DNA: TGCGCCAGCTCCGAGACTAGCGGGCTCTACAATGAGCAGTTCTTC.

The table lists this clone with a few counts. The chain couples TRBV14 to TRBJ2-7, with a weak D call TRBD1 (6 bases). The CDR3 spans 13 residues. V lost 3 bases, J lost 5 bases, and 11 bases lay in between. CDR1 is SGHDN, CDR2 FVKESK, per germline. CDR3 in DNA: TGTGCCAGCAGCCAGACAGGCACCAACGAGCAGTACTTC. Translating it yields CASSQTGTNEQYF.

This clone was recorded once. The V call is TRBV7-6, the J call TRBJ2-7; TRBD1 aligns across 7 bases. In germline, CDR1 is SGHVS, CDR2 FNYEAQ. The CDR3 loop spans 15 amino acids. J lost 3 bases, V lost 5 bases, and 10 bases had no gene match. This CDR3 is CASSAETGSFYEQYF. In DNA, the CDR3 is TGTGCCAGCAGCGCAGAGACAGGGTCCTTCTACGAGCAGTACTTC.

The gene calls are TRBV7-7 and TRBJ2-5; 15 nucleotides line up with TRBD2. CDR1 SSHAT and CDR2 FNYEAQ come from the germline V gene (reference sequence). This CDR3 is built from 15 residues. The V and J ends lost 5 bases and 4 bases, in that order; junction bases with no gene match: 2. CDR3 region: CASSPGLAGGETQYF. As DNA, the CDR3 is TGTGCCAGCAGCCCGGGACTAGCGGGAGGAGAGACCCAGTACTTC.

The V call is TRBV7-6, the J call TRBJ1-2; the D gene is possibly TRBD1 (5 bases). Trimming shortened V by 2 bases and J by 8 bases, and 12 bases separated the two germline ends. The V gene's germline CDR1 is SGHVS and CDR2 FNYEAQ. This CDR3 is 13 amino acids long. The CDR3 here is CASSLLTGVGYTF. CDR3 DNA sequence: TGTGCCAGCAGCTTACTTACAGGTGTGGGCTACACCTTC.

The gene calls are TRBV6-1 and TRBJ2-2, with 7 bases matching TRBD1. The V gene end was trimmed by 1 base and the J gene end by 1 base; junction bases not matched to a gene: 0. The V gene's germline CDR1 is MNHNS and CDR2 SASEGT. There are 15 residues in the CDR3. The CDR3 DNA follows: TGTGCCAGCAGTGAAGACAGGGGGAACACCGGGGAGCTGTTTTTT. It codes for CASSEDRGNTGELFF.

The chain combines TRBV7-9 with TRBJ2-2; TRBD1 aligns across 8 bases. The germline gives CDR1 SEHNR, CDR2 FQNEAQ (reference sequence). V gave up 5 bases and J gave up 3 bases; unmatched junction bases: 2. There are 14 residues in the CDR3. Written as DNA, the CDR3 is TGTGCCAGCAGCGGACAGGGCTACACCGGGGAGCTGTTTTTT. Encoded protein: CASSGQGYTGELFF.

The genes are TRBV19 and TRBJ2-7; 7 bases agree with TRBD1. The germline gives CDR1 LNHDA, CDR2 SQIVND (reference sequence). There are 15 residues in the CDR3. V dropped 1 base and J dropped 3; count of bases not matched to a gene: 6. The CDR3 sequence: CASSIGDSHLYEQYF. In DNA, the CDR3 is TGTGCCAGTAGTATAGGGGACAGCCATCTCTACGAGCAGTACTTC.

The rearrangement uses TRBV28 and TRBJ2-7; perhaps TRBD1 as D (6 bases). The ends were cut back, 6 bases at V and 5 bases at J, with 14 bases in the middle. CDR1 is MDHEN and CDR2 is SYDVKM in the germline V gene. The CDR3 is 13 residues long. In DNA, the CDR3 is TGTGCCAGCAGGCTACCTACAGGGCACGAGCAGTACTTC. Amino acid sequence: CASRLPTGHEQYF. Full variable domain (rest looked up from reference TRBV28 and TRBJ2-7): DVKVTQSSRYLVKRTGEKVFLECVQDMDHENMFWYRQDPGLGLRLIYFSYDVKMKEKGDIPEGYSVSREKKERFSLILESASTNQTSMYLCASRLPTGHEQYFGPGTRLTVT.

Here the CDR3 reads CASDPGTDTQYF. The CDR3 DNA is TGTGCCAGCGATCCGGGGACAGATACGCAGTATTTT. This sequence joins TRBV6-1 and TRBJ2-3; D might be TRBD2 (5 bases). Germline values: CDR1 MNHNS, CDR2 SASEGT. The CDR3 totals 12 residues. V shed 8 bases and J shed 3 bases, with 9 bases lying between them.

This clone is a singleton in its sample. CDR3 sequence reads: CASSAGTGGGGNEKLFF. The CDR3 DNA follows: TGCGCCAGCAGCGCTGGGACAGGGGGCGGGGGTAATGAAAAACTGTTTTTT. V gene TRBV5-1 combines with J gene TRBJ1-4, with 12 bases that match TRBD1. Trimming at V came to 4 bases and at J to 4 bases, leaving 8 bases not matched to a gene. There are 17 residues in the CDR3. The germline CDR1 and CDR2 sequences are SGHRS and YFSETQ.

This chain links TRBV5-6 with TRBJ2-7, with D maybe TRBD2 (5 bases). Trimming stripped 4 bases from V and 5 bases from J, with 13 bases between. The CDR3 consists of 13 residues. Germline V gene data show CDR1 as SGHDT and CDR2 as YYEEEE. CDR3 nucleotide sequence: TGTGCCAGCAGCCCGACGGGGATTGACGAGCAGTACTTC. Its translation is CASSPTGIDEQYF.

The V call is TRBV18, the J call TRBJ2-5, with D maybe TRBD2 (5 bases). V lost 0 bases and J 5 bases, leaving 10 bases between the germline ends. Looked up from germline, CDR1 is KGHSH and CDR2 is LQKENI. The CDR3 is made up of 14 amino acids. CDR3 loop: CASSPPPGMETQYF. The CDR3 region has the DNA TGTGCCAGCTCACCACCCCCGGGGATGGAGACCCAGTACTTC.

The chain couples TRBV7-9 to TRBJ1-1; D is ambiguous. Per the germline V gene, CDR1 is SEHNR and CDR2 is FQNEAQ (reference sequence). This CDR3 comprises 11 residues. Trimming shortened V by 5 bases and J by 5 bases, and 6 bases separated the two germline ends. The CDR3 sequence is CASSPSTEAFF. In nucleotides, the CDR3 is TGTGCCAGCAGCCCGTCGACTGAAGCTTTCTTT.

The chain links TRBV6-5 to TRBJ2-7, with D possibly TRBD1 on 5 matching bases. The CDR3 runs 15 residues. The germline gives CDR1 MNHEY, CDR2 SVGAGI. Trimming cost V 5 bases and J 0 bases, with 14 bases left between them. The CDR3 DNA sequence: TGTGCCAGCAGTGGAAATTTTGGGGCCTCCTACGAGCAGTACTTC. Amino acids: CASSGNFGASYEQYF.

The CDR3 loop reads CSVEDFRQGVAGELFF. The CDR3 bases are TGCAGCGTTGAAGATTTCCGACAGGGGGTTGCCGGGGAGCTGTTTTTT. The V and J genes are TRBV29-1 and TRBJ2-2, with 9 bases that match TRBD1. Germline trimming cut 0 bases from V and 6 bases from J; bases unmatched to any gene: 8. The CDR3 is 16 amino acids. Germline V gene lookup returns CDR1 SQVTM and CDR2 ANQGSEA.

This chain joins TRBV6-5 and TRBJ2-3; 8 positions match TRBD1. Germline CDR1 is MNHEY and CDR2 is SVGAGI. CDR3 length: 13 residues. Trimming at V came to 2 bases and at J to 9 bases, leaving 4 bases not matched to a gene. This CDR3 is CASSYQGAGTQYF. The CDR3 coding sequence is TGTGCCAGCAGTTACCAGGGGGCAGGGACGCAGTATTTT.

In DNA form, the CDR3 reads TGTGCCATCGAGGTGCGGAACACTGAAGCTTTCTTT. Translated, it gives CAIEVRNTEAFF. The genes are TRBV6-1 and TRBJ1-1; D gene ambiguous. Trimming cost V 10 bases and J 1 base, with 10 bases left between them. Looked up from germline, CDR1 is MNHNS and CDR2 is SASEGT. This CDR3 contains 12 residues.

This clone has a handful of counts. The J gene is TRBJ1-4, the V gene TRBV4-1; D is undetermined. The CDR3 covers 15 residues. Looked up from germline, CDR1 is MGHRA and CDR2 is YSYEKL. The ends were cut back, 0 bases at V and 4 bases at J, with 9 bases in the middle. The CDR3 nucleotides read TGCGCCAGCAGCCAAGAGTATCGCTATAATGAAAAACTGTTTTTT. This encodes CASSQEYRYNEKLFF.

The chain's CDR3 is CASSIGGDTEAFF. CDR3 sequence (DNA): TGTGCCAGTAGTATAGGCGGGGACACTGAAGCTTTCTTT. This rearrangement joins TRBV19 to TRBJ1-1; D unclear. Germline CDR1 and CDR2: LNHDA and SQIVND (reference sequence). Trimming removed 1 base at V and 3 bases at J, with 6 bases between. The length of the CDR3 is 13 residues.

This clone was detected once. The V call is TRBV5-1, the J call TRBJ2-5; TRBD1 matches at 7 bases. Germline V gene data show CDR1 as SGHRS and CDR2 as YFSETQ. The V and J ends lost 2 bases and 3 bases, in that order; junction bases with no gene match: 13. The length of the CDR3 is 17 residues. CDR3 in DNA: TGCGCCAGCAGCTTTCCAGTGGGGCAGGGGGTGGAAGAGACCCAGTACTTC. Protein product: CASSFPVGQGVEETQYF.

This chain uses TRBV9 with TRBJ2-7; D perhaps matches TRBD2 (5 bases). V dropped 0 bases and J dropped 4 bases, with 11 bases sitting between them. The CDR3 is 14 amino acids. CDR1 SGDLS and CDR2 YYNGEE come from the germline V gene. The CDR3 DNA sequence: TGTGCCAGCAGCGTAGAAGGACTTCCTTACGAGCAGTACTTC. The encoded protein is CASSVEGLPYEQYF.

The rearrangement joins TRBV19 to TRBJ1-5, with 10 nucleotides matching TRBD1. CDR3 size: 16 residues. The V segment lost 8 bases and the J segment 4 bases; nucleotides outside the gene matches: 11. CDR1 is LNHDA, CDR2 SQIVND, per germline (reference sequence). The CDR3 here is CASGTGERVANQPQHF. The CDR3 DNA reads TGTGCCAGTGGGACAGGGGAAAGGGTGGCAAATCAGCCCCAGCATTTT.

In the case of this clone: The junction does not match germline at one end; this may be a read error. The chain employs TRBV12-5 and TRBJ1-5, with a weak D call TRBD1 (6 bases). This CDR3 is 12 amino acids long. In germline, CDR1 is LGHNT, CDR2 FRNRAP. The CDR3 DNA reads TGCGCAAGCGAAGGGGACATGGGGCCCCAGCATTTT. Its translation is CASEGDMGPQHF.

The rearrangement links TRBV21-1 to TRBJ1-2; the table's D call TRBD1 went unverified against the DNA. TRBV21-1 is a known pseudogene. The CDR3 runs to 18 residues. In DNA, the CDR3 is TGTGCCAGCAGCACGGGGGGGACAGGGACGAGGCCTTGCTATGGCTACACCTTC. Translating gives CASSTGGTGTRPCYGYTF.